This TCR beta chain was documented in a study of cytomegalovirus exposure and HLA in healthy donors. Study-wide background: Findings of an earlier analysis included 110 million or so unique TCR beta sequences from some 180 million T cells.

Amplification used 60 Vbeta primers and 13 Jbeta primers. The repertoire was sequenced with immunoSEQ multiplex PCR; TCRdb's copy has only in-frame clones and lacks some. The profile shows roughly 200,000 clones, roughly 91% of them singletons. With regard to this clone: The antigen remains undetermined.

Study-wide results and caveats: For TCR beta chains, V- and J-gene trimming was later linked to a missense DCLRE1C variant. Per a later analysis, HLA-associated TCR beta chains showed more clonal expansion than other, equally common TCR beta chains.

Germline lookup yields CDR1 MGHRA and CDR2 YSYEKL. CDR3 length equals 18 residues. Trimming shortened V by 1 base and J by 4 bases, and 22 bases separated the two germline ends. The source material was PBMCs. The chain carries TRBV4-1 and TRBJ2-5; weak D call: TRBD2 (5 bases). The sequence derives from a woman aged 18 to 35 in good health and CMV-seronegative. CDR3 sequence (DNA): TGCGCCAGCAGCCAAGGGCCCTGGGAAAAAGGAGGCGCAGAGACCCAGTACTTC. Protein sequence: CASSQGPWEKGGAETQYF.